Here is one T cell receptor beta chain with its context. What it binds is unknown. These data originate in a study of OX40 agonist ivuxolimab in advanced cancers. Background on the study: A diagnosis of hepatocellular carcinoma, melanoma, renal cell or head and neck cancer was present in dose-escalation patients. General study findings and limits: At doses 0.1 to 3.0 mg/kg, CD4+ and CD8+ clones expanded. Individuals who were partial responders at 0.1-3.0 mg/kg had clonal expansion that ranked among the lowest.

Produced via immunoSEQ multiplex PCR; TCRdb's table is partial and in-frame only. This sample carries approximately 74,000 clones, 65% to 90% of them seen once, and the ten largest clones take 0.5% to 0.6%. This receptor was taken from an adult with an advanced solid tumor such as melanoma, head and neck, liver or kidney cancer. Sample: CD4+ or CD8+ T cells sorted from blood, taken in a trial of the OX40 agonist ivuxolimab.

The CDR3 reads CASSWTGGQETQYF. The CDR3 region has the DNA TGTGCCAGCAGCTGGACAGGGGGCCAAGAGACCCAGTACTTC. The chain combines TRBV11-3 with TRBJ2-5; 10 bases line up with TRBD1. CDR1 is SGHNT, CDR2 YENEEA, per germline. The CDR3 totals 14 residues. Trimming cost V 4 bases and J 1 base; bases outside gene matches: 0.